The 18 T cell receptor beta chains below all came from one sample that was sequenced in a study of cytomegalovirus exposure and HLA in healthy donors. Use of 60 Vbeta and 13 Jbeta primers characterized the PCR. Using immunoSEQ multiplex PCR, the repertoire was profiled, and TCRdb retains in-frame clones only, with some absent. Counted here are 160,000 or so clones, roughly 82% occurring once; the ten biggest clones make up about 0.5%. Sequencing was done on a sample of PBMCs. These receptors were collected from a woman aged 50 to 65 in good health and CMV-seronegative.

The rearrangement links TRBV4-3 to TRBJ2-5; 7 bases align to TRBD1. With V trimmed by 0 bases and J by 2 bases, 0 bases remained unmatched. The CDR3 contains 14 residues. From germline, CDR1 is LGHNA and CDR2 YSLEER. Written as DNA, the CDR3 is TGCGCCAGCAGCCAAGACAGGGGGCAAGAGACCCAGTACTTC. It encodes CASSQDRGQETQYF.

This chain links TRBV19 with TRBJ2-7; the D gene is possibly TRBD1 (5 bases). CDR1 and CDR2 from the germline V gene are LNHDA and SQIVND (reference sequence). There are 12 residues in the CDR3. The V end was cut by 3 bases, the J end by 7 bases, with 10 bases between. In DNA form, the CDR3 reads TGTGCCAGTAGTATTCAGGGTGGGGAGCAGTACTTC. As protein: CASSIQGGEQYF.

This chain uses TRBV18 with TRBJ1-2, with unresolved D. Trimming took 6 bases from V and 2 from J, leaving 16 bases between them. Looked up from germline, CDR1 is KGHSH and CDR2 is LQKENI. This CDR3 spans 15 amino acids. Here the CDR3 reads CASSPAADQNYGYTF. The CDR3 nucleotides are TGTGCCAGCTCGCCCGCCGCAGATCAAAACTATGGCTACACCTTC.

This clone was recorded only once. V is TRBV7-8 and J is TRBJ2-3, with D possibly matching TRBD1 (6 bases). Trimming pared 6 bases from V and 1 base from J, leaving 17 bases between. The CDR3 consists of 16 residues. Germline V gene data show CDR1 as SGHVS and CDR2 as FQNEAQ. The CDR3 coding sequence is TGTGCCAGCAGTTCAAATGGGGGCGGTGGCACAGATACGCAGTATTTT. Translating gives CASSSNGGGGTDTQYF. The complete variable domain, with remaining parts taken from reference TRBV7-8 and TRBJ2-3, reads GAGVSQSPRYKVAKRGQDVALRCDPISGHVSLFWYQQALGQGPEFLTYFQNEAQLDKSGLPSDRFFAERPEGSVSTLKIQRTQQEDSAVYLCASSSNGGGGTDTQYFGPGTRLTVL.

This rearrangement joins TRBV11-1 to TRBJ1-6, with no clear D. The V gene's germline CDR1 is SGHAT and CDR2 FQDESV (reference sequence). The CDR3 consists of 16 residues. Trimming cost V 5 bases and J 10 bases, with 21 bases left between them. CDR3 in amino acids: CASSIGSQAGVSPLHF. CDR3 in DNA: TGTGCCAGCAGCATAGGGTCGCAGGCGGGTGTATCACCCCTCCACTTT.

This clone was detected only once. The V and J genes are TRBV5-1 and TRBJ2-7, with a tentative D call TRBD2 (6 bases). V was pared by 0 bases and J by 6 bases, with 19 bases between. Germline CDR1 and CDR2: SGHRS and YFSETQ. The CDR3 contains 16 residues. This chain's CDR3 is CASSLAGDPEVTEQYF. CDR3 sequence (DNA): TGCGCCAGCAGCTTGGCGGGGGACCCTGAGGTTACCGAGCAGTACTTC.

In this sample, this clone turned up once. This chain joins TRBV2 and TRBJ2-1; 13 bases match TRBD2. After removal of 6 bases from V and 9 bases from J, the junction contained 8 bases not matched to a gene. CDR1 and CDR2 from the germline V gene are SNHLY and FYNNEI. The CDR3 is 15 amino acids. In DNA, the CDR3 is TGTGCCAGCAGGCAACTAGCGGGGGGGCAGGGTGAGCAGTTCTTC. It specifies CASRQLAGGQGEQFF.

The chain has TRBV7-8 and TRBJ1-1, with D tentatively TRBD1 (6 bases). This CDR3 has 16 residues. Looked up from germline, CDR1 is SGHVS and CDR2 is FQNEAQ. Trimming shortened V by 1 base and J by 7 bases, and 19 bases separated the two germline ends. CDR3 loop: CASSLGSGVRSVEAFF. In nucleotides, the CDR3 is TGTGCCAGCAGCTTAGGCTCAGGGGTTAGGAGTGTTGAAGCTTTCTTT.

The genes are TRBV10-3 and TRBJ1-5; 8 bases agree with TRBD1. The germline V gene encodes CDR1 ENHRY and CDR2 SYGVKD. Unmatched junction bases numbered 5, after V lost 5 bases and J lost 2 bases. CDR3 length equals 15 residues. CDR3 bases: TGTGCCATCAGTACAGGGGGAAGGGGCAATCAGCCCCAGCATTTT. This translates into CAISTGGRGNQPQHF.

This rearrangement joins TRBV7-3 to TRBJ2-1; 7 bases agree with TRBD2. J was trimmed by 4 bases and V by 4 bases; bases with no gene match: 13. CDR1 SGHTA and CDR2 FQGTGA come from the germline V gene. The CDR3 is 17 amino acids. As DNA, the CDR3 is TGTGCCAGCAGCTCTATGGCGGGGGACCCGGGGTACAATGAGCAGTTCTTC. This gives the protein CASSSMAGDPGYNEQFF.

The rearrangement links TRBV7-9 to TRBJ2-1, with a possible D match to TRBD2 (6 bases). The CDR3 runs 16 residues. Deletions cut 1 base from V and 8 bases from J, with 18 bases between. Germline CDR1 and CDR2: SEHNR and FQNEAQ (reference sequence). Here the CDR3 reads CASSLGGGSSIHEQFF. DNA for the CDR3: TGTGCCAGCAGCTTAGGTGGGGGGAGTAGTATCCATGAGCAGTTCTTC.

This chain's CDR3 is CAWAIAGGRYEQFF. CDR3 nucleotide sequence: TGTGCCTGGGCAATAGCGGGGGGGCGCTATGAGCAGTTCTTC. The chain links TRBV30 to TRBJ2-1, with TRBD2 identical over 11 bases. CDR3 length equals 14 residues. Germline V gives CDR1 GTSNPN, CDR2 SVGIG (reference sequence). The J segment lost 8 bases and the V segment lost 5 bases, leaving 8 bases of the junction unmatched. The full variable domain, in which reference TRBV30 and TRBJ2-1 provide the parts outside the CDR3, is SQTIHQWPATLVQPVGSPLSLECTVEGTSNPNLYWYRQAAGRGLQLLFYSVGIGQISSEVPQNLSASRPQDRQFILSSKKLLLSDSGFYLCAWAIAGGRYEQFFGPGTRLTVL.

V is TRBV28 and J is TRBJ1-5; possibly TRBD1 for D (6 bases). The germline V gene encodes CDR1 MDHEN and CDR2 SYDVKM. Trimming took off 6 bases at V and 10 bases at J, with 13 bases between the two ends. The CDR3 is made up of 12 amino acids. CDR3 protein: CASRGGVNPQHF. The CDR3 DNA reads TGTGCCAGCAGAGGGGGAGTCAATCCCCAGCATTTT.

This chain links TRBV28 with TRBJ1-2, with a weak D call TRBD1 (6 bases). Germline V CDR1 and CDR2: MDHEN, SYDVKM. The CDR3 is 12 residues long. This chain's CDR3 is CPSQRQVYGYTF. CDR3 DNA: TGTCCTTCTCAGAGACAGGTCTATGGCTACACCTTC.

This chain links TRBV27 with TRBJ1-1; D is uncertain. The CDR3 has 14 residues. Trimming removed 2 bases from V and 4 bases from J, with 11 bases in between. The germline CDR1 and CDR2 sequences are MNHEY and SMNVEV (reference sequence). CDR3 region: CASSLLHAGTEAFF. CDR3 DNA sequence: TGTGCCAGCAGTTTACTACACGCGGGCACTGAAGCTTTCTTT.

The chain couples TRBV19 to TRBJ2-5; D possibly corresponds to TRBD1 (6 bases). V lost 6 bases to trimming and J lost 5 bases, with 19 bases between them. The CDR3 runs 15 residues. The germline V gene encodes CDR1 LNHDA and CDR2 SQIVND (reference sequence). CDR3 bases: TGTGCCAGTAGCCCTTTCAGGTCAGGGGCGGAGACCCAGTACTTC. Its translation is CASSPFRSGAETQYF.

This chain links TRBV7-2 with TRBJ1-4; no clear D gene. Germline V gives CDR1 SGHTA, CDR2 FQGNSA. Trimming stripped 1 base from V and 5 bases from J, with 8 bases between. This CDR3 comprises 14 residues. As DNA, the CDR3 is TGTGCCAGCAGCTTAGGACACGGAAATGAAAAACTGTTTTTT. It codes for CASSLGHGNEKLFF.

V gene TRBV6-1 combines with J gene TRBJ2-5; D unresolved. The J call may be wrong; the DNA end is better matched by TRBJ2-7. The CDR3 is 14 residues long. CDR1 and CDR2 (germline): MNHNS, SASEGT. CDR3 bases: TGTGCCAGCAGTGAACAGCTTAGCTCCTACGAGCAGTACTTC. Protein sequence: CASSEQLSSYEQYF.